A single sample gave rise to the 26 T cell receptor beta chains below, sequenced in a study of OX40 agonist ivuxolimab in advanced cancers. Method: immunoSEQ multiplex PCR; TCRdb's copy keeps in-frame clones and lacks some. The sample includes approximately 90,000 clones, about 89% of them seen just once. This specimen consisted of CD4+ or CD8+ T cells sorted from blood, obtained in a trial of the OX40 agonist ivuxolimab. These receptors all come from an adult with an advanced solid tumor such as melanoma, head and neck, liver or kidney cancer.

J is TRBJ2-7 and V is TRBV5-4, with 7 bases that match TRBD1. Germline values: CDR1 SGHNT, CDR2 YYREEE (reference sequence). The CDR3 has 14 residues. V lost 0 bases and J lost 3; bases outside the gene matches: 3. Here the CDR3 reads CASSLGQGYYEQYF. CDR3 DNA sequence: TGTGCCAGCAGCTTGGGACAGGGATACTACGAGCAGTACTTC.

The chain has TRBV5-6 and TRBJ2-3, with 12 bases matching TRBD2. CDR3 size: 16 residues. V trimming: 1 base; J trimming: 8 bases; junction bases outside the gene matches: 8. Germline V gene sequence: CDR1 SGHDT, CDR2 YYEEEE. This chain's CDR3 is CASSLRTSGKSGTQYF. The CDR3 coding sequence is TGTGCCAGCAGCTTGAGGACTAGCGGGAAGTCTGGTACGCAGTATTTT. Complete variable domain (other parts from reference TRBV5-6 and TRBJ2-3): DAGVTQSPTHLIKTRGQQVTLRCSPKSGHDTVSWYQQALGQGPQFIFQYYEEEERQRGNFPDRFSGHQFPNYSSELNVNALLLGDSALYLCASSLRTSGKSGTQYFGPGTRLTVL.

V is TRBV28 and J is TRBJ2-3, with unresolved D. V gave up 6 bases and J gave up 2 bases, with 12 bases separating them. CDR3 length equals 14 residues. Germline V gene lookup returns CDR1 MDHEN and CDR2 SYDVKM. The CDR3 DNA reads as TGTGCCAGCAGCTCCAACCGCCCCACAGATACGCAGTATTTT. This codes for CASSSNRPTDTQYF. Supplemented by reference TRBV28 and TRBJ2-3, the full variable domain reads DVKVTQSSRYLVKRTGEKVFLECVQDMDHENMFWYRQDPGLGLRLIYFSYDVKMKEKGDIPEGYSVSREKKERFSLILESASTNQTSMYLCASSSNRPTDTQYFGPGTRLTVL.

The V call is TRBV4-1, the J call TRBJ2-3; 10 bases are a match to TRBD2. Germline V gene lookup returns CDR1 MGHRA and CDR2 YSYEKL. Trimming cost V 4 bases and J 5 bases; bases outside gene matches: 3. The CDR3 length is 14 residues. Here the CDR3 reads CASSPRLAGDTQYF. In DNA, the CDR3 is TGCGCCAGCAGCCCCAGACTAGCGGGAGATACGCAGTATTTT.

V usage is TRBV7-9 and J usage is TRBJ2-7; D possibly matches TRBD1 or TRBD2 (5 bases each). The V and J ends lost 4 bases and 0 bases respectively, with 13 bases between them. CDR3 length equals 15 residues. Germline V gene sequence: CDR1 SEHNR, CDR2 FQNEAQ (reference sequence). CDR3 in amino acids: CASSWGSASSYEQYF. The CDR3 nucleotides read TGTGCCAGCAGCTGGGGGTCGGCTAGCTCCTACGAGCAGTACTTC.

The chain recombines TRBV5-1 with TRBJ2-2, with D tentatively TRBD2 (5 bases). The CDR3 consists of 18 residues. Germline CDR1 SGHRS, CDR2 YFSETQ. V was shortened by 2 bases and J by 1 base, with 18 bases between the two germline ends. CDR3 sequence reads: CASSFIRLRRENTGELFF. The CDR3 DNA reads TGCGCCAGCAGCTTTATCCGCCTGAGACGGGAGAACACCGGGGAGCTGTTTTTT.

The V and J genes are TRBV27 and TRBJ2-7, with D possibly called TRBD1 or TRBD2 (5 bases each). Germline assignment: CDR1 MNHEY and CDR2 SMNVEV (reference sequence). Trimming removed 0 bases at V and 2 bases at J, with 20 bases between. The CDR3 runs to 18 residues. This chain's CDR3 is CASSLSSHATGPAYEQYF. CDR3 sequence (DNA): TGTGCCAGCAGTTTATCATCCCATGCCACGGGGCCTGCCTACGAGCAGTACTTC.

The rearrangement links TRBV5-8 to TRBJ2-5, with 14 bases identical to TRBD2. The germline gives CDR1 SGHTS, CDR2 YDEGEE. V was pared by 5 bases and J by 4 bases, with 4 bases of the junction left unmatched. The CDR3 consists of 15 residues. This CDR3 is CASSTGLAGGETQYF. In DNA, the CDR3 is TGTGCCAGCAGTACCGGACTAGCGGGAGGAGAGACCCAGTACTTC. The complete variable domain, with remaining parts taken from reference TRBV5-8 and TRBJ2-5, reads EAGVTQSPTHLIKTRGQQATLRCSPISGHTSVYWYQQALGLGLQFLLWYDEGEERNRGNFPPRFSGRQFPNYSSELNVNALELEDSALYLCASSTGLAGGETQYFGPGTRLLVL.

The table lists this clone with a count of one. The chain combines TRBV4-2 with TRBJ2-7, with no clear D. The CDR3 consists of 15 residues. Trimming cost V 0 bases and J 7 bases, with 16 bases left between them. The V gene's germline CDR1 is LGHNA and CDR2 YNFKEQ. For the CDR3, the DNA is TGTGCCAGCAGCCAAGACGAAAACAGATTTGGGGAGCAGTACTTC. Its translation: CASSQDENRFGEQYF.

This chain uses TRBV2 with TRBJ1-4; D is perhaps TRBD1 (5 bases). Germline V gene sequence: CDR1 SNHLY, CDR2 FYNNEI. This CDR3 region has 13 residues. The V end lost 11 bases, the J end lost 0 bases, and 10 bases lay between the germline ends. The CDR3 DNA sequence: TGTGCCGGACACACCGCAACTAATGAAAAACTGTTTTTT. It encodes CAGHTATNEKLFF.

The gene calls are TRBV10-3 and TRBJ1-4; possible D gene TRBD1, 6 bases. In germline, CDR1 is ENHRY, CDR2 SYGVKD. V lost 11 bases to trimming and J lost 3 bases, with 25 bases between them. The CDR3 length is 17 residues. The CDR3 nucleotides read TGTGCCCTGGGGGCCGGTTTTATCGGGTCGTCTAATGAAAAACTGTTTTTT. Its translation: CALGAGFIGSSNEKLFF.

The J gene is TRBJ1-4, the V gene TRBV7-9; D perhaps matches TRBD1 (5 bases). The CDR3 has 13 amino acids. Germline loops: CDR1 SEHNR, CDR2 FQNEAQ (reference sequence). Trimming removed 5 bases at V and 8 bases at J, with 12 bases between. The CDR3 DNA reads as TGTGCCAGCAGCCCTTCGGGGGGGGAAAAACTGTTTTTT. Translating gives CASSPSGGEKLFF.

CDR3 sequence reads: CASSPRGVREQYF. For the CDR3, the DNA is TGTGCCAGCAGCCCCCGCGGAGTGAGGGAGCAGTACTTC. The chain links TRBV9 to TRBJ2-7; D is unresolved. Looked up from germline, CDR1 is SGDLS and CDR2 is YYNGEE. The CDR3 consists of 13 residues. V was cut by 4 bases and J by 7 bases, with 15 bases left in between.

The CDR3 coding sequence is TGTGCCAGCAGCCCGATAGCGGGATTCAACAATGAGCAGTTCTTC. Translation: CASSPIAGFNNEQFF. The chain uses TRBV5-5 and TRBJ2-1; TRBD2 matches 8 bases. Germline V gene sequence: CDR1 SGHKS, CDR2 YYEKEE (reference sequence). The CDR3 spans 15 residues. The V gene end was trimmed by 4 bases and the J gene end by 5 bases; junction bases not matched to a gene: 8.

The rearrangement joins TRBV19 to TRBJ1-5; TRBD1 matches 8 bases. J gave up 4 bases and V 10 bases, and 3 bases lay outside the gene matches. The CDR3 totals 12 residues. Germline CDR1 is LNHDA and CDR2 is SQIVND (reference sequence). The CDR3 here is CATRQGNQPQHF. CDR3 DNA: TGTGCCACCAGACAGGGGAATCAGCCCCAGCATTTT.

The V and J genes are TRBV19 and TRBJ1-2; 9 nucleotides line up with TRBD1. Germline V lookup: CDR1 LNHDA, CDR2 SQIVND (reference sequence). CDR3 length: 14 residues. The V gene end was trimmed by 6 bases and the J gene end by 4 bases; junction bases not matched to a gene: 6. CDR3 bases: TGTGCCAGTAGACCACCGGGACAGGGCTATGGCTACACCTTC. Translation: CASRPPGQGYGYTF. Supplemented by reference TRBV19 and TRBJ1-2, the full variable domain reads DGGITQSPKYLFRKEGQNVTLSCEQNLNHDAMYWYRQDPGQGLRLIYYSQIVNDFQKGDIAEGYSVSREKKESFPLTVTSAQKNPTAFYLCASRPPGQGYGYTFGSGTRLTVV.

The J gene is TRBJ2-7, the V gene TRBV7-9; D gene ambiguous. This CDR3 comprises 13 residues. V gave up 5 bases and J gave up 2 bases, with 10 bases separating them. Per the germline V gene, CDR1 is SEHNR and CDR2 is FQNEAQ (reference sequence). CDR3 nucleotide sequence: TGTGCCAGCAGCCCGCCCGTAGCCTACGAGCAGTACTTC. Residues: CASSPPVAYEQYF.

This chain joins TRBV7-2 and TRBJ2-1, with 10 bases identical to TRBD2. After removal of 5 bases from V and 3 bases from J, the junction contained 10 bases not matched to a gene. CDR3 length: 17 residues. Germline assignment: CDR1 SGHTA and CDR2 FQGNSA. CDR3 sequence (DNA): TGTGCCAGCAGCCCAATCGGTAGCGGGAGGTACTACAATGAGCAGTTCTTC. As protein: CASSPIGSGRYYNEQFF.

In its sample, this clone was seen once. The V call is TRBV19, the J call TRBJ1-4, with D possibly TRBD1 on 5 matching bases. Germline V gene lookup returns CDR1 LNHDA and CDR2 SQIVND (reference sequence). This CDR3 comprises 13 residues. The V gene lost 10 bases and the J gene lost 7 bases, with 16 bases spanning the gap. CDR3 in amino acids: CATGTGSREKLFF. CDR3 sequence (DNA): TGTGCCACCGGGACTGGGAGTCGTGAAAAACTGTTTTTT.

The rearrangement links TRBV11-2 to TRBJ2-2; no clear D gene. CDR3 length: 14 residues. Germline CDR1 and CDR2: SGHAT and FQNNGV. The V gene lost 4 bases and the J gene lost 6 bases, with 12 bases spanning the gap. The chain's CDR3 is CASSSLRASGELFF. The CDR3 DNA reads as TGTGCCAGCAGCTCCTTAAGGGCATCCGGGGAGCTGTTTTTT.

The chain carries TRBV15 and TRBJ2-4, with D unresolved. Deletions cut 0 bases from V and 1 base from J, with 10 bases between. In germline, CDR1 is LNHNV, CDR2 YYDKDF (reference sequence). The CDR3 covers 16 residues. CDR3 bases: TGTGCCACCAGCAGAGAAACCCCTTGGGCCAAAAACATTCAGTACTTC. Protein product: CATSRETPWAKNIQYF.

This chain joins TRBV9 and TRBJ2-3, with no clear D. V was trimmed by 4 bases and J by 4 bases, leaving 19 bases between them. The CDR3 loop spans 16 amino acids. The germline CDR1 and CDR2 sequences are SGDLS and YYNGEE. The CDR3 bases are TGTGCCAGCAGCTCTAGAATAGATTCATTTTCAGATACGCAGTATTTT. It specifies CASSSRIDSFSDTQYF.

The V call is TRBV2, the J call TRBJ2-7, with 12 bases identical to TRBD1. Unmatched junction bases numbered 3, after V lost 3 bases and J lost 6 bases. The CDR3 covers 14 residues. From germline, CDR1 is SNHLY and CDR2 FYNNEI. Here the CDR3 reads CASSDGTGGGEQYF. As DNA, the CDR3 is TGTGCCAGCAGTGACGGGACAGGGGGCGGCGAGCAGTACTTC.

This chain connects TRBV25-1 to TRBJ1-2; D unresolved. With 2 bases removed from V and 0 bases from J, the gap between germline ends came to 7 bases. Germline CDR1 is MGHDK and CDR2 is SYGVNS. The CDR3 is 14 amino acids. DNA of the CDR3: TGTGCCAGCAGTGAAACGGCAGCTAACTATGGCTACACCTTC. It encodes CASSETAANYGYTF.

The chain recombines TRBV11-2 with TRBJ2-5; D may match TRBD1 or TRBD2 (6 bases each). This CDR3 region has 13 residues. Germline-derived CDR1 and CDR2 are SGHAT and FQNNGV. V shed 4 bases and J shed 5 bases, with 11 bases lying between them. CDR3 DNA sequence: TGTGCCAGCAGCTCGGGGGCAATTGAGACCCAGTACTTC. Translating gives CASSSGAIETQYF.

This chain uses TRBV11-2 with TRBJ2-7, with D perhaps TRBD1 (6 bases). This CDR3 region has 14 residues. CDR1 and CDR2 from the germline V gene are SGHAT and FQNNGV. V lost 3 bases and J 1 base, leaving 10 bases between the germline ends. DNA for the CDR3: TGTGCCAGCAGCTTGGGGACATCATCCTACGAGCAGTACTTC. Its translation: CASSLGTSSYEQYF.